The clone carrying this T cell receptor (beta chain) has at least ten counts. The target antigen is unknown. RNA transcripts were the template for amplifying TCR beta CDR3 regions. The HTBI primer set was used in a first-round RT-PCR of the TCR CDR3. TCRdb itself ran the multiplex PCR reads through MiXCR, one entry per CDR3 protein. The table has roughly 580,000 distinct CDR3 sequences, 40% to 55% seen once. The CDR3 covers 14 residues. The germline V gene has CDR1 SGHDN and CDR2 FVKESK. V was pared by 0 bases and J by 7 bases, with 7 bases between. This sample stems from a study of T cells in Graves' hyperthyroidism and ophthalmopathy. Whole-study results and caveats: Also found in blood were most expanded thyroid clonotypes above 0.001.

This TCR was sampled from a woman under 30 with Graves' hyperthyroidism. The V call is TRBV14, the J call TRBJ1-6, with D maybe TRBD1 (5 bases). The sample taken for sequencing was peripheral blood or thyroid tissue (not recorded which). CDR3 nucleotide sequence: TGTGCCAGCAGCCAAGATGGGGCGAATTCACCCCTCCACTTT. Protein: CASSQDGANSPLHF.